The TCR beta chain under discussion was sequenced for a study of OX40 agonist ivuxolimab in advanced cancers. Study outcomes and limitations: Expanded clones tended on average to be more numerous among CD8+ T cells than CD4+.

TCRdb's table, derived via immunoSEQ multiplex PCR, lists solely in-frame clones and lacks some. The sample contains some 80,000 clones, nearly 90% of which appear only once. In regard to this clone: Its antigen is unknown.

The TCR was taken from an adult with an advanced solid tumor such as melanoma, head and neck, liver or kidney cancer. The specimen was CD4+ or CD8+ T cells sorted from blood, collected in a trial of the OX40 agonist ivuxolimab.

The CDR3 loop is CASSSWAEEGGKLFF. For the CDR3, the DNA is TGTGCCAGCAGCTCCTGGGCTGAAGAGGGAGGAAAACTGTTTTTT. V usage is TRBV11-2 and J usage is TRBJ1-4; D gene ambiguous. This CDR3 has 15 residues. Trimming removed 4 bases at V and 10 bases at J, with 19 bases between. CDR1 and CDR2 (germline): SGHAT, FQNNGV. Combining the CDR3 with reference TRBV11-2 and TRBJ1-4 gives the whole variable domain EAGVAQSPRYKIIEKRQSVAFWCNPISGHATLYWYQQILGQGPKLLIQFQNNGVVDDSQLPKDRFSAERLKGVDSTLKIQPAKLEDSAVYLCASSSWAEEGGKLFFGSGTQLSVL.